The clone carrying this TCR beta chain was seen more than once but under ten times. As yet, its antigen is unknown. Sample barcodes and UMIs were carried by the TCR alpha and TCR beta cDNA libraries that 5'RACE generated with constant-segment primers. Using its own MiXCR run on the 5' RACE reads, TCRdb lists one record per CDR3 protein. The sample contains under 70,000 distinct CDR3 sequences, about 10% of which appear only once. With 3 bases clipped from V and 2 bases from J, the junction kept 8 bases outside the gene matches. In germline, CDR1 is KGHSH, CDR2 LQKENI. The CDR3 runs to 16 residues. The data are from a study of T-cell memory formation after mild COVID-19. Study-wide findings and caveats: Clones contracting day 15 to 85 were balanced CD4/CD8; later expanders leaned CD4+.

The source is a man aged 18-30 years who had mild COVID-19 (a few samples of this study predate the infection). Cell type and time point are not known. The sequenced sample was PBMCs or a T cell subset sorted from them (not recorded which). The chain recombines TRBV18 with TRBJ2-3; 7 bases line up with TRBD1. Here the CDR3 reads CASSPMGQTFTDTQYF. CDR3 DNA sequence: TGTGCCAGCTCACCTATGGGACAGACCTTCACAGATACGCAGTATTTT.